This entry lists 7 T cell receptor beta chains sequenced from one sample in a study of shared clonotypes between healthy human individuals. Profiling relied on immunoSEQ multiplex PCR, and the TCRdb table lists in-frame clones only, not all of them. The table shows hundreds of thousands of clones, with 73% occurring only once. The sample comprised memory CD4+ T cells sorted from blood. Subset denoted: CD45RA-negative fraction. The receptors come from a man aged 25 to 40 in good health.

This clone was counted once. The chain uses TRBV5-1 and TRBJ2-3; 10 bases fit TRBD2. Unmatched junction bases numbered 8, after V lost 4 bases and J lost 6 bases. The CDR3 has 15 amino acids. Germline CDR1 is SGHRS and CDR2 is YFSETQ. As DNA, the CDR3 is TGCGCCAGCAGCCAAGCGGGAGGGGGTCTGGATACGCAGTATTTT. Translation: CASSQAGGGLDTQYF.

The V gene is TRBV6-5, the J gene TRBJ2-5, with TRBD1 matching 7 bases. The CDR3 has 14 residues. The germline gives CDR1 MNHEY, CDR2 SVGAGI. The ends lost 2 bases at V and 3 bases at J; junction bases unmatched: 3. The CDR3 bases are TGTGCCAGCAGTTACGGGACAGATAAAGAGACCCAGTACTTC. Translation: CASSYGTDKETQYF.

The rearrangement joins TRBV5-1 to TRBJ2-5, with a tentative D call TRBD2 (7 bases). Germline lookup yields CDR1 SGHRS and CDR2 YFSETQ. Trimming pared 1 base from V and 4 bases from J, leaving 11 bases between. The CDR3 covers 14 residues. The CDR3, as DNA: TGCGCCAGCAGCTTGCAGGGGAGGGGAGAGACCCAGTACTTC. Translation gives CASSLQGRGETQYF.

This rearrangement joins TRBV14 to TRBJ2-1; no definite D call. CDR1 SGHDN and CDR2 FVKESK come from the germline V gene. The V and J ends lost 3 bases and 6 bases respectively, with 9 bases between them. The CDR3 has 13 amino acids. The CDR3 spells CASSHDLTNEQFF. CDR3 coding DNA: TGTGCCAGCAGCCATGACTTAACCAATGAGCAGTTCTTC. Complete variable domain (other parts from reference TRBV14 and TRBJ2-1): EAGVTQFPSHSVIEKGQTVTLRCDPISGHDNLYWYRRVMGKEIKFLLHFVKESKQDESGMPNNRFLAERTGGTYSTLKVQPAELEDSGVYFCASSHDLTNEQFFGPGTRLTVL.

This chain joins TRBV2 and TRBJ2-1; 13 bases match TRBD2. CDR3 length: 16 amino acids. Germline V lookup: CDR1 SNHLY, CDR2 FYNNEI. Trimming removed 6 bases from V and 8 bases from J; junction bases left unmatched: 10. The CDR3 DNA sequence: TGTGCCAGCAGGGAATTACTAGCGGGAGGGCCCTATGAGCAGTTCTTC. Its translation is CASRELLAGGPYEQFF. The full variable domain, with the rest looked up from reference TRBV2 and TRBJ2-1, is EPEVTQTPSHQVTQMGQEVILRCVPISNHLYFYWYRQILGQKVEFLVSFYNNEISEKSEIFDDQFSVERPDGSNFTLKIRSTKLEDSAMYFCASRELLAGGPYEQFFGPGTRLTVL.

This rearrangement joins TRBV9 to TRBJ2-1; TRBD2 matches 8 bases. Trimming at V came to 3 bases and at J to 9 bases, leaving 8 bases not matched to a gene. Germline V gene data show CDR1 as SGDLS and CDR2 as YYNGEE. This CDR3 has 14 residues. The CDR3: CASSAAYSGAEQFF. In DNA form, the CDR3 reads TGTGCCAGCAGCGCAGCCTATAGCGGGGCTGAGCAGTTCTTC.

The rearrangement uses TRBV5-6 and TRBJ2-1; TRBD1 might be the D (6 bases). The length of the CDR3 is 18 residues. Trimming cost V 4 bases and J 4 bases, with 24 bases left between them. The germline gives CDR1 SGHDT, CDR2 YYEEEE. The CDR3 spells CASSTLNSNRAGYNEQFF. CDR3 bases: TGTGCCAGCAGCACCCTAAATTCCAACAGGGCTGGGTACAATGAGCAGTTCTTC.